These 19 T cell receptor beta chains originate from one sample sequenced in a study of human T cells and chemical hapten exposure. TCRdb independently ran MiXCR on the RACE reads; one entry per CDR3 protein. This sample has about 380,000 distinct CDR3 sequences, with 5.1% found just once. The time point here: pre-sensitization, week 0. Treatment meaning: therapeutic diphenylcyclopropenone sensitization with weekly scalp DPC. The starting material was whole blood, obtained in connection with sensitization to the hapten diphenylcyclopropenone (DPC). The receptors come from a woman aged 45-65 years with alopecia areata. Some clones in this sample may be carry-over from other donors' samples.

This clonotype was found many times. The chain combines TRBV15 with TRBJ1-2; D remains ambiguous. CDR3 length: 13 amino acids. CDR1 is LNHNV, CDR2 YYDKDF, per germline (reference sequence). V dropped 4 bases and J dropped 2 bases, with 8 bases sitting between them. The CDR3 loop reads CATSTTSNYGYTF. The CDR3 nucleotides are TGTGCCACCAGCACAACATCCAACTATGGCTACACCTTC.

This clonotype was seen ten or more times. The V gene is TRBV13, the J gene TRBJ2-5; no definite D call. Trimming cost V 4 bases and J 5 bases, with 20 bases left between them. The CDR3 has 16 amino acids. Germline CDR1 and CDR2: PRHDT and FYEKMQ (reference sequence). CDR3 sequence (DNA): TGTGCCAGCAGCTCCCGCACAAACTCCTTTGAGGAGACCCAGTACTTC. Encoded protein: CASSSRTNSFEETQYF.

V is TRBV18 and J is TRBJ2-1; D is ambiguous. The CDR3 spans 15 residues. Germline V CDR1 and CDR2: KGHSH, LQKENI. V was trimmed by 3 bases and J by 0 bases, leaving 9 bases between them. The CDR3 sequence: CASSPRVVSYNEQFF. CDR3 sequence (DNA): TGTGCCAGCTCACCCCGGGTTGTCTCCTACAATGAGCAGTTCTTC.

This clonotype turned up a few times. V and J are TRBV5-1 and TRBJ2-1; 7 bases map to TRBD1. With V trimmed by 1 base and J by 0 bases, 4 bases remained unmatched. Germline V gene sequence: CDR1 SGHRS, CDR2 YFSETQ. There are 16 residues in the CDR3. The CDR3 sequence: CASSLTGESSYNEQFF. Written as DNA, the CDR3 is TGCGCCAGCAGCTTGACAGGGGAAAGCTCCTACAATGAGCAGTTCTTC. The full variable domain, its missing parts supplied by reference TRBV5-1 and TRBJ2-1, is KAGVTQTPRYLIKTRGQQVTLSCSPISGHRSVSWYQQTPGQGLQFLFEYFSETQRNKGNFPGRFSGRQFSNSRSEMNVSTLELGDSALYLCASSLTGESSYNEQFFGPGTRLTVL.

This clonotype was seen more than once but under ten times. The rearrangement links TRBV29-1 to TRBJ2-7; possibly TRBD1 or TRBD2 for D (5 bases each). The germline V gene has CDR1 SQVTM and CDR2 ANQGSEA. The ends were cut back, 2 bases at V and 3 bases at J, with 14 bases in the middle. The CDR3 has 14 residues. CDR3 amino acids: CSVEIGTDFYEQYF. CDR3 nucleotides: TGCAGCGTTGAAATAGGGACGGATTTCTACGAGCAGTACTTC.

This clonotype has a count of ten or more. The chain joins TRBV7-9 to TRBJ2-3; TRBD2 matches 12 bases. Looked up from germline, CDR1 is SEHNR and CDR2 is FQNEAQ (reference sequence). This CDR3 region has 17 residues. Unmatched junction bases numbered 9, after V lost 4 bases and J lost 4 bases. CDR3 nucleotides: TGTGCCAGCAGCTCGCGGACTAGCGGGGAAGGCTCAGATACGCAGTATTTT. Its protein is CASSSRTSGEGSDTQYF. The variable domain in full, completed from reference TRBV7-9 and TRBJ2-3, reads DTGVSQNPRHKITKRGQNVTFRCDPISEHNRLYWYRQTLGQGPEFLTYFQNEAQLEKSRLLSDRFSAERPKGSFSTLEIQRTEQGDSAMYLCASSSRTSGEGSDTQYFGPGTRLTVL.

The CDR3 DNA reads as TGTGCCAGCAGACCTGCGGGACTGATGAACACTGAAGCTTTCTTT. Translating it yields CASRPAGLMNTEAFF. This chain links TRBV12-3 or TRBV12-4 with TRBJ1-1; tentatively, D is TRBD1 (5 bases). The CDR3 contains 15 residues. The V and J ends lost 6 bases and 0 bases respectively, with 14 bases between them.

This clonotype was picked up many times. The J gene is TRBJ1-4, the V gene TRBV13; no reliable D call. Trimming stripped 6 bases from V and 6 bases from J, with 8 bases between. Per the germline V gene, CDR1 is PRHDT and CDR2 is FYEKMQ (reference sequence). The CDR3 extends over 12 amino acids. The CDR3 DNA sequence: TGTGCCAGCAGTTCCCAGGATGAAAAACTGTTTTTT. This translates into CASSSQDEKLFF.

The chain couples TRBV12-3 or TRBV12-4 to TRBJ2-3, with 7 bases lining up with TRBD2. The length of the CDR3 is 13 residues. J was trimmed by 7 bases and V by 9 bases; bases with no gene match: 10. CDR3 bases: TGTGCCAGTGGGGGACTACCGATGAATACGCAGTATTTT. Amino acid sequence: CASGGLPMNTQYF.

Ten or more counts support this clonotype. The chain has TRBV7-8 and TRBJ2-5; tentatively, D is TRBD1 or TRBD2 (5 bases each). Trimming took off 5 bases at V and 4 bases at J, with 20 bases between the two ends. Germline CDR1 SGHVS, CDR2 FQNEAQ. The CDR3 spans 16 residues. For the CDR3, the DNA is TGTGCCAGCAGCCCTGACGGGGCGTGGGCTTCAGAGACCCAGTACTTC. This sequence encodes CASSPDGAWASETQYF.

The chain joins TRBV9 to TRBJ1-1; D unclear. Germline loops: CDR1 SGDLS, CDR2 YYNGEE. V was clipped by 3 bases and J by 5 bases, with 14 bases between them. CDR3 length: 14 residues. The CDR3 spells CASSAMEVGTEAFF. In DNA form, the CDR3 reads TGTGCCAGCAGCGCCATGGAGGTTGGGACTGAAGCTTTCTTT.

This chain uses TRBV7-8 with TRBJ2-1, with 7 bases identical to TRBD1. Germline CDR1 and CDR2: SGHVS and FQNEAQ. V dropped 6 bases and J dropped 1; count of bases not matched to a gene: 15. The CDR3 has 18 residues. The CDR3 spells CASRPKARGKVSYNEQFF. CDR3 in DNA: TGTGCCAGCAGACCCAAAGCCAGGGGGAAAGTATCCTACAATGAGCAGTTCTTC. Using reference TRBV7-8 and TRBJ2-1 for the parts outside the CDR3, the full variable domain is GAGVSQSPRYKVAKRGQDVALRCDPISGHVSLFWYQQALGQGPEFLTYFQNEAQLDKSGLPSDRFFAERPEGSVSTLKIQRTQQEDSAVYLCASRPKARGKVSYNEQFFGPGTRLTVL.

The sample holds a few counts of this clonotype. This chain joins TRBV28 and TRBJ1-5; D unclear. The CDR3 has 16 residues. Germline-derived CDR1 and CDR2 are MDHEN and SYDVKM. V was cut by 5 bases and J by 6 bases, with 20 bases left in between. CDR3 residues: CASSAPEGSRFQPQHF. CDR3 nucleotide sequence: TGTGCCAGCAGTGCCCCCGAGGGTAGCAGATTTCAGCCCCAGCATTTT. Combining the CDR3 with reference TRBV28 and TRBJ1-5 gives the whole variable domain DVKVTQSSRYLVKRTGEKVFLECVQDMDHENMFWYRQDPGLGLRLIYFSYDVKMKEKGDIPEGYSVSREKKERFSLILESASTNQTSMYLCASSAPEGSRFQPQHFGDGTRLSIL.

V and J are TRBV10-3 and TRBJ2-7; D possibly corresponds to TRBD2 (5 bases). This CDR3 spans 15 amino acids. In germline, CDR1 is ENHRY, CDR2 SYGVKD. V was shortened by 0 bases and J by 0 bases, with 9 bases between the two germline ends. The CDR3 reads CAISESVGVSYEQYF. As DNA, the CDR3 is TGTGCCATCAGTGAGTCGGTCGGGGTCTCCTACGAGCAGTACTTC.

The table lists this clonotype with many counts. This chain uses TRBV2 with TRBJ1-6; D remains ambiguous. V was shortened by 8 bases and J by 5 bases, with 13 bases between the two germline ends. The CDR3 runs 14 residues. The germline gives CDR1 SNHLY, CDR2 FYNNEI. CDR3 in amino acids: CASRWTGNNSPLHF. The CDR3 DNA sequence: TGTGCCAGCCGCTGGACGGGGAATAATTCACCCCTCCACTTT.

The genes are TRBV6-4 and TRBJ1-6, with no clear D. The germline V gene has CDR1 MRHNA and CDR2 SNTAGT. Trimming left V 4 bases short and J 8 bases short, with 9 bases between. The CDR3 is made up of 13 amino acids. The CDR3 nucleotides are TGTGCCAGCAGTGCCCTGGACGATTCACCCCTCCACTTT. The encoded protein is CASSALDDSPLHF.

The sample holds many counts of this clonotype. This chain connects TRBV9 to TRBJ1-1; D might be TRBD1 (5 bases). There are 15 residues in the CDR3. V lost 3 bases and J lost 4, with 16 bases in between. The germline V gene encodes CDR1 SGDLS and CDR2 YYNGEE. CDR3 bases: TGTGCCAGCAGCGGGGAGGGGAGGGTCATCACTGAAGCTTTCTTT. This codes for CASSGEGRVITEAFF.

This clonotype came up many times. This sequence joins TRBV12-3 or TRBV12-4 and TRBJ2-4, with D perhaps being TRBD1 or TRBD2 (5 bases each). This CDR3 contains 15 residues. V was shortened by 1 base and J by 7 bases, with 14 bases between the two germline ends. The CDR3 nucleotides read TGTGCCAGCAGTTTAGGGCAGGGAGTAGGGAACATTCAGTACTTC. It specifies CASSLGQGVGNIQYF.

This clonotype turned up a few times. The chain recombines TRBV6-2 or TRBV6-3 with TRBJ2-2; D could derive from TRBD1 or TRBD2 (5 bases each). Trimming cost V 5 bases and J 5 bases, with 12 bases left between them. CDR1 and CDR2 (germline): MNHEY, SVGEGT. There are 14 residues in the CDR3. The chain's CDR3 is CASSRQWGTGELFF. The CDR3 DNA sequence: TGTGCCAGCAGTAGACAATGGGGGACCGGGGAGCTGTTTTTT.